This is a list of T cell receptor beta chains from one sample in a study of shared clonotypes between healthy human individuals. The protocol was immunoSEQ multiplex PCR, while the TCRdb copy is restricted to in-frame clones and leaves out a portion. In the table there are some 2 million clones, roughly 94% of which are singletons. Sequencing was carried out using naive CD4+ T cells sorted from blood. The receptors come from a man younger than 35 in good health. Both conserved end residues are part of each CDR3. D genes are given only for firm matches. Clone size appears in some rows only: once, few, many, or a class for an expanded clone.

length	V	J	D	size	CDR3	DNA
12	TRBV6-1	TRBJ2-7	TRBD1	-	CASSALGTGQYF	TGTGCCAGCAGTGCCCTGGGGACAGGGCAGTACTTC
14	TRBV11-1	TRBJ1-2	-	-	CASSPNRDLYGYTF	TGTGCCAGCAGTCCAAACAGGGACCTATATGGCTACACCTTC
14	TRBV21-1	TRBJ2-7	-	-	CASSKGVEGYEQYF	TGTGCCAGCAGCAAAGGGGTTGAGGGCTACGAGCAGTACTTC
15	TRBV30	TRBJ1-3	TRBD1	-	CAWSRDSVSGNTIYF	TGTGCCTGGAGTCGGGACAGCGTCTCTGGAAACACCATATATTTT
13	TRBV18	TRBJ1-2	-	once	CASSPSENYGYTF	TGTGCCAGCTCACCATCTGAGAACTATGGCTACACCTTC
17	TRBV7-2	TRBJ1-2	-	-	CASSLALGTRQGYGYTF	TGTGCCAGCAGCTTAGCCCTCGGGACACGGCAGGGATATGGCTACACCTTC
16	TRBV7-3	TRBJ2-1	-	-	CASSLEGGVSYNEQFF	TGTGCCAGCAGCTTAGAGGGGGGCGTCTCCTACAATGAGCAGTTCTTC
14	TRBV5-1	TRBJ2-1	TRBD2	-	CASRASGIYNEQFF	TGCGCCAGCCGGGCTAGCGGGATTTACAATGAGCAGTTCTTC
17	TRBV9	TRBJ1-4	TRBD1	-	CASSGIPGQAPGEKLFF	TGTGCCAGCAGTGGTATTCCGGGACAGGCGCCCGGCGAAAAACTGTTTTTT
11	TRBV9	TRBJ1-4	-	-	CASSVVVCGKF	TGTGCCAGCAGCGTCGTAGTTTGCGGGAAATTC
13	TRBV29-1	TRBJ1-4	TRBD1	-	CTIRQGGDEKLFF	TGCACCATACGACAGGGGGGGGATGAAAAACTGTTTTTT
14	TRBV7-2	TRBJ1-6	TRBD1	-	CASSLQGDNSPLHF	TGTGCCAGCAGCTTACAGGGGGATAATTCACCCCTCCACTTT
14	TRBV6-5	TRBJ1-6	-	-	CASRDQGLSSPLHF	TGTGCCAGCAGGGATCAGGGGCTTAGTTCACCCCTCCACTTT
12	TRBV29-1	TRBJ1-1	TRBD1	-	CSVVRGLTEAFF	TGCAGCGTTGTTAGGGGGCTGACTGAAGCTTTCTTT
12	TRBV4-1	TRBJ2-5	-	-	CASSSDRETQYF	TGCGCCAGCAGCTCCGACAGGGAGACCCAGTACTTC
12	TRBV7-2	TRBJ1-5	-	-	CASSSGRQPQHF	TGTGCCAGCAGCTCGGGGAGGCAGCCCCAGCATTTT
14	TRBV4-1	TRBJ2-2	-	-	CASSQEARGRELFF	TGCGCCAGCAGCCAAGAGGCCAGGGGAAGGGAGCTGTTTTTT
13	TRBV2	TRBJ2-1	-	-	CANQPARDNEQFF	TGTGCCAACCAGCCAGCGCGTGACAATGAGCAGTTCTTC
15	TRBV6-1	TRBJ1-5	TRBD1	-	CASTNSGTGVQPQHF	TGTGCCAGCACCAACTCGGGGACAGGGGTCCAGCCCCAGCATTTT
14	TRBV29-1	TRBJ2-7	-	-	CSVGTGLQDYEQYF	TGCAGCGTTGGAACAGGGTTGCAAGACTACGAGCAGTACTTC
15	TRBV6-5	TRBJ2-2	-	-	CASSYPRGNTGELFF	TGTGCCAGCAGTTACCCCAGGGGGAACACCGGGGAGCTGTTTTTT
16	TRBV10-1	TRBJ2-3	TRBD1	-	CASSGRTGDGADTQYF	TGCGCCAGCAGTGGACGGACAGGGGATGGCGCAGATACGCAGTATTTT
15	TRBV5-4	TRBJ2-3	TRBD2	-	CASSLTSGSTDTQYF	TGTGCCAGCAGCTTGACGAGCGGGAGTACAGATACGCAGTATTTT
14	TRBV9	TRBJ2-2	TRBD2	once	CASSVGTSPGELFF	TGTGCCAGCAGCGTAGGGACTAGCCCCGGGGAGCTGTTTTTT
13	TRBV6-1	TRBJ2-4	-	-	CASNEGLVNIQYF	TGTGCCAGCAATGAGGGGCTGGTAAACATTCAGTACTTC
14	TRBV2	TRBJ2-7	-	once	CASRPSTLRYEQYF	TGTGCCAGCAGACCCTCGACACTCCGCTACGAGCAGTACTTC
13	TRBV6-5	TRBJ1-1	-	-	CASTTLVHSEAFF	TGTGCCAGCACTACCCTGGTTCACTCTGAAGCTTTCTTT
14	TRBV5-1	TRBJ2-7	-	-	CASSTRDTPYEQYF	TGCGCCAGCAGCACCCGGGACACCCCCTACGAGCAGTACTTC
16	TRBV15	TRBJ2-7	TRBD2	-	CATSSLGWGGGYEQYF	TGTGCCACCAGCAGCCTAGGTTGGGGCGGGGGCTACGAGCAGTACTTC
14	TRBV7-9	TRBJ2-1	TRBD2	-	CASSDGGRAVEQFF	TGTGCCAGCAGCGACGGCGGGAGGGCCGTTGAGCAGTTCTTC
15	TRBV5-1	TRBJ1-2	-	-	CASSVKADRPPGYTF	TGCGCCAGCAGCGTAAAGGCGGACAGACCTCCGGGCTACACCTTC
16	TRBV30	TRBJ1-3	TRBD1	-	CAWSVWGQGAGNTIYF	TGTGCCTGGAGTGTGTGGGGACAGGGGGCTGGAAACACCATATATTTT
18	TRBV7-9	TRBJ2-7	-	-	CASSLARSDRSPLDEQYF	TGTGCCAGCAGCTTAGCCCGGTCCGACAGGTCGCCGCTCGACGAGCAGTACTTC
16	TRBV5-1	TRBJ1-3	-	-	CASSLGAVPSGNTIYF	TGCGCCAGCAGCTTGGGTGCAGTCCCCTCTGGAAACACCATATATTTT
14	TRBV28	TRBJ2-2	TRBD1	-	CASTLGDRTGELFF	TGTGCCAGCACCCTGGGGGACAGAACCGGGGAGCTGTTTTTT
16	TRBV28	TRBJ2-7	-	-	CASRYPGGGSSYEQYF	TGTGCCAGCAGGTACCCCGGTGGAGGAAGCTCCTACGAGCAGTACTTC
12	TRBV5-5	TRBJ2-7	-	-	CASSLIGYEQYF	TGTGCCAGCAGCTTGATCGGATACGAGCAGTACTTC
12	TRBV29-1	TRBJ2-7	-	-	CSVGDTSYEQYF	TGCAGCGTTGGGGACACGTCCTACGAGCAGTACTTC
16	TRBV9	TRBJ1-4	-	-	CASSVDPPGSGEKLFF	TGTGCCAGCAGCGTAGACCCCCCAGGGTCTGGGGAAAAACTGTTTTTT
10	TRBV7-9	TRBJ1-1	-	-	CASSLDEAFF	TGTGCCAGCAGCTTAGATGAAGCTTTCTTT
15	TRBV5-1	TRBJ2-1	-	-	CASSQQGGSYNEQFF	TGCGCCAGCAGCCAGCAGGGTGGCTCCTACAATGAGCAGTTCTTC
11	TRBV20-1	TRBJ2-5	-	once	CSAAGGETQYF	TGCAGTGCAGCAGGGGGGGAGACCCAGTACTTC
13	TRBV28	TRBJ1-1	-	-	CASSPHTPPEAFF	TGTGCCAGCAGTCCACATACGCCCCCTGAAGCTTTCTTT
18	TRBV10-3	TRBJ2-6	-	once	CAISELETAGAGANVLTF	TGTGCCATCAGTGAGCTCGAAACTGCAGGGGCTGGGGCCAACGTCCTGACTTTC
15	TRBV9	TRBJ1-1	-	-	CASSRLTAQNTEAFF	TGTGCCAGCAGCCGATTGACAGCTCAGAACACTGAAGCTTTCTTT
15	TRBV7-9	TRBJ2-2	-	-	CASSLNTANTGELFF	TGTGCCAGCAGCTTAAACACCGCGAACACCGGGGAGCTGTTTTTT
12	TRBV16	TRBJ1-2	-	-	CASSRGPTSYTF	TGTGCCAGCAGCCGCGGACCGACGAGCTACACCTTC
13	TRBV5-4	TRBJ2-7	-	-	CASSLDGVYEQYF	TGTGCCAGCAGCCTGGACGGAGTTTACGAGCAGTACTTC
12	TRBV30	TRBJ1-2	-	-	CAYGPGDYGYTF	TGTGCCTACGGGCCGGGCGACTATGGCTACACCTTC
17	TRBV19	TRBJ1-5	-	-	CASRETGGQGRNQPQHF	TGTGCCAGTAGAGAGACTGGGGGCCAGGGAAGGAATCAGCCCCAGCATTTT
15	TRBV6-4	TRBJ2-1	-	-	CASRGARTEYNEQFF	TGTGCCAGCAGGGGGGCTCGGACAGAATACAATGAGCAGTTCTTC
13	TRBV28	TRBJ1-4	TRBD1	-	CAARDRVHEKLFF	TGTGCCGCCCGGGACAGGGTCCATGAAAAACTGTTTTTT
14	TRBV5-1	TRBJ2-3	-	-	CASSPPDDTDTQYF	TGCGCCAGCAGCCCACCGGATGACACAGATACGCAGTATTTT
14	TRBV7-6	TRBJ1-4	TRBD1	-	CASSPTGGNEKLFF	TGTGCCAGCAGCCCGACAGGGGGTAATGAAAAACTGTTTTTT
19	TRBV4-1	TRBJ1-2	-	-	CASSQVFVLLSGTLDGYTF	TGCGCCAGCAGCCAAGTCTTCGTCCTATTATCCGGGACGCTCGATGGCTACACCTTC